This T cell receptor (beta chain) was identified in a study of Ad26.COV2.S vaccination and SARS-CoV-2 variants. For the study at large: Enrolled in COV1001, the donor was in the Ad26.COV2.S trial arm, which received the vaccine. Administration of Ad26.COV2.S was intramuscular, either once or twice 56 days apart.

CDR1 and CDR2 (germline): SNHLY, FYNNEI. The junction had 6 bases not matched to a gene; V was cut back by 7 bases and J by 6 bases. The CDR3 covers 14 residues. Produced via immunoSEQ multiplex PCR; TCRdb's table is partial and in-frame only. The data show about half a million clones, 80% to 90% seen once. Treatment meaning: roughly 19 received Ad26.COV2.S at low or high dose, single or two shots; 5 received placebo; per-sample allocation not given. Sampling took place 63 days after the first vaccine or placebo injection. The material sequenced was peripheral blood, taken in a trial of Ad26.COV2.S vaccine versus placebo. The genes are TRBV2 and TRBJ2-1, with 10 bases aligning to TRBD2. The sequence came from a person between 18 and 60 years old who received the Ad26.COV2.S COVID-19 vaccine or a placebo. The CDR3 DNA follows: TGTGCCAGCAAAGACGAGCGGGGGGGCAATGAGCAGTTCTTC. Translating it yields CASKDERGGNEQFF.